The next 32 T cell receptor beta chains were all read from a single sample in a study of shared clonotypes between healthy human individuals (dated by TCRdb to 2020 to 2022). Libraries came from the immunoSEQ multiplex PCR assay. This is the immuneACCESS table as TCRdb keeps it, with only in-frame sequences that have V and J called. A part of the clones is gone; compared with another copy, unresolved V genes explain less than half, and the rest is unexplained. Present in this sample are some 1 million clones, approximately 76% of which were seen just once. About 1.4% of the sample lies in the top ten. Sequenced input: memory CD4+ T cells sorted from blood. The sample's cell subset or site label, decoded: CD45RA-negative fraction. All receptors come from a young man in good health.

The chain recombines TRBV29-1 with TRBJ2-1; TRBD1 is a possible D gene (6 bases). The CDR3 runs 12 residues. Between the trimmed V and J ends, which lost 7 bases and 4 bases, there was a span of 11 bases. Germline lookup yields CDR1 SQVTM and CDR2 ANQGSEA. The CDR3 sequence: CSGRGQYNEQFF. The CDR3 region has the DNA TGCAGCGGACGAGGACAGTACAATGAGCAGTTCTTC.

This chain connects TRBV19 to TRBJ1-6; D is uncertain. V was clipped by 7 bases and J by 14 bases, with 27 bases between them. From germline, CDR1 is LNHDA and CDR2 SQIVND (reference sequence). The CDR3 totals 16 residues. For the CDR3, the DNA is TGTGCCAGTACCATCAGCAGTCCGAGTACCGGGTCGGCCCTCCACTTT. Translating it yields CASTISSPSTGSALHF. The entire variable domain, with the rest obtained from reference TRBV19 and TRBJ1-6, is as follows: DGGITQSPKYLFRKEGQNVTLSCEQNLNHDAMYWYRQDPGQGLRLIYYSQIVNDFQKGDIAEGYSVSREKKESFPLTVTSAQKNPTAFYLCASTISSPSTGSALHFGNGTRLTVT.

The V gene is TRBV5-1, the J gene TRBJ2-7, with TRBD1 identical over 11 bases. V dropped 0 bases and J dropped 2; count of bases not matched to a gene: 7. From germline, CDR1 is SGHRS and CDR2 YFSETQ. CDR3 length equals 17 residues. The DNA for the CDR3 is TGCGCCAGCAGCTTGGGGTCAGCGGGACAGGGGGCCTACGAGCAGTACTTC. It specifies CASSLGSAGQGAYEQYF.

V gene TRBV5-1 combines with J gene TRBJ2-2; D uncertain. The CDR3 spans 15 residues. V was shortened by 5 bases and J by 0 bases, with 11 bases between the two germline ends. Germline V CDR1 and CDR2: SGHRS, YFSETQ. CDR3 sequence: CASRLQTANTGELFF. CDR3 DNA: TGCGCCAGCAGGCTGCAGACTGCGAACACCGGGGAGCTGTTTTTT.

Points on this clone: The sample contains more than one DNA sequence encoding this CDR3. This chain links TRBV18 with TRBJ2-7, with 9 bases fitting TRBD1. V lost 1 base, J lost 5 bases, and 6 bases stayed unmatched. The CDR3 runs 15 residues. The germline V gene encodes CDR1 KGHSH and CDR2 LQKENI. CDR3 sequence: CASSPQGQGGHEQYF. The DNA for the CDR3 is TGTGCCAGCTCACCACAGGGACAGGGTGGGCACGAGCAGTACTTC.

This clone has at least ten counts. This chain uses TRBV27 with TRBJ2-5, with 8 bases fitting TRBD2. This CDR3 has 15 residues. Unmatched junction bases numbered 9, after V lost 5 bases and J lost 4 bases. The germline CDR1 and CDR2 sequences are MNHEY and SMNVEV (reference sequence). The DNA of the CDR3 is TGTGCCAGCAGTACCCTCGGGGGGGGTTCAGAGACCCAGTACTTC. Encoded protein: CASSTLGGGSETQYF.

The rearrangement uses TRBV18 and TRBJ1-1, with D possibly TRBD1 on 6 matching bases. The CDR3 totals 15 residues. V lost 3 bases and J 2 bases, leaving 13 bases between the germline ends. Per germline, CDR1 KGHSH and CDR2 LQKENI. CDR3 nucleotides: TGTGCCAGCTCACCTCAAACGGGGACAAACACTGAAGCTTTCTTT. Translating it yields CASSPQTGTNTEAFF. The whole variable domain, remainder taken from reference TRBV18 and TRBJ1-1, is NAGVMQNPRHLVRRRGQEARLRCSPMKGHSHVYWYRQLPEEGLKFMVYLQKENIIDESGMPKERFSAEFPKEGPSILRIQQVVRGDSAAYFCASSPQTGTNTEAFFGQGTRLTVV.

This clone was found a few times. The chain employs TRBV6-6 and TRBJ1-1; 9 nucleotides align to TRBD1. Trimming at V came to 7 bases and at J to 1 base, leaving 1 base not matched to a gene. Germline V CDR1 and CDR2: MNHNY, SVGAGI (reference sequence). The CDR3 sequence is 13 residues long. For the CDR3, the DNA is TGTGCCAGCAAGGGACAGGGGAACACTGAAGCTTTCTTT. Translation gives CASKGQGNTEAFF.

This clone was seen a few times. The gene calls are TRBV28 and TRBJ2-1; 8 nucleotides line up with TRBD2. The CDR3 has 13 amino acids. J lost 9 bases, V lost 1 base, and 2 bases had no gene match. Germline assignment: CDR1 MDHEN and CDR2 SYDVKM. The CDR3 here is CASSLSGGIEQFF. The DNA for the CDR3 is TGTGCCAGCAGTTTATCGGGAGGGATTGAGCAGTTCTTC.

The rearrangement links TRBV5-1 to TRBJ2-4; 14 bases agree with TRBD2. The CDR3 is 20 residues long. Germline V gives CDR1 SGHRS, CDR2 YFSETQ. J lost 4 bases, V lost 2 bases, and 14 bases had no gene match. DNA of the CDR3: TGCGCCAGCAGCTTCGTCCCGGGACTAGCGGGAGAACCAAAAAAAAACATTCAGTACTTC. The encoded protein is CASSFVPGLAGEPKKNIQYF.

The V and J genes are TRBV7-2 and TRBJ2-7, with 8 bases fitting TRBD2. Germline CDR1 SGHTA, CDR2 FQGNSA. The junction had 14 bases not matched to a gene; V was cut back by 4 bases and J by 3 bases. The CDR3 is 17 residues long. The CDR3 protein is CASSSDSRLAIVYEQYF. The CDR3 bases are TGTGCCAGCAGCTCGGATTCGCGACTAGCGATTGTCTACGAGCAGTACTTC. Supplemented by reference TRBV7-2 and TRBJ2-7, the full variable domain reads GAGVSQSPSNKVTEKGKDVELRCDPISGHTALYWYRQSLGQGLEFLIYFQGNSAPDKSGLPSDRFSAERTGGSVSTLTIQRTQQEDSAVYLCASSSDSRLAIVYEQYFGPGTRLTVT.

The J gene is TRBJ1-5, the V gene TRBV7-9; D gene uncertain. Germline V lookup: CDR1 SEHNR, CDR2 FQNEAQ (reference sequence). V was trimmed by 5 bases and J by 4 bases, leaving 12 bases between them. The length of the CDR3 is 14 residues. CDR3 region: CASSPVGGNQPQHF. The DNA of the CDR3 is TGTGCCAGCAGCCCGGTAGGCGGAAATCAGCCCCAGCATTTT.

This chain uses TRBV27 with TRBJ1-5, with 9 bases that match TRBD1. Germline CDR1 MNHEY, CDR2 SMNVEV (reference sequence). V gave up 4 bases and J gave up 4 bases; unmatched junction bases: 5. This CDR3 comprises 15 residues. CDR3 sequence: CASSSGQGSNQPQHF. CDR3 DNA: TGTGCCAGCAGTTCCGGACAGGGGTCTAATCAGCCCCAGCATTTT.

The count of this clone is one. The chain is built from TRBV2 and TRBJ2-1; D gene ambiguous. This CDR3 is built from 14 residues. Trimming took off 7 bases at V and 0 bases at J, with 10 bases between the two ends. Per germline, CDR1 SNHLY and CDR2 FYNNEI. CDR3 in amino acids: CASIAPSSYNEQFF. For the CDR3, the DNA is TGTGCCAGCATCGCCCCTAGCTCCTACAATGAGCAGTTCTTC.

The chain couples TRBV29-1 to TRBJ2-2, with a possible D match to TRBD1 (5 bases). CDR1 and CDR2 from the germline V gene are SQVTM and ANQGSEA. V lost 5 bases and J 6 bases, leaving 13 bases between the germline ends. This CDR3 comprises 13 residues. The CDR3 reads CSVYWTSSGELFF. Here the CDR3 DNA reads TGCAGCGTTTATTGGACATCGTCCGGGGAGCTGTTTTTT.

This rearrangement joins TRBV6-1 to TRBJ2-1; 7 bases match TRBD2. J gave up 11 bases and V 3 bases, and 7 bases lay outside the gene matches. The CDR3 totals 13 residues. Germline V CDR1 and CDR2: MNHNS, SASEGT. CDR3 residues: CASSDSTGTKQFF. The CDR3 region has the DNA TGTGCCAGCAGTGATTCAACCGGGACTAAGCAGTTCTTC.

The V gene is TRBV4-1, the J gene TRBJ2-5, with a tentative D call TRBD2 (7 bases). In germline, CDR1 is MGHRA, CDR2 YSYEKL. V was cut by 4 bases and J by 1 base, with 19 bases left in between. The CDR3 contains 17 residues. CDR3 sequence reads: CASSPHHEGGVQETQYF. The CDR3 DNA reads TGCGCCAGCAGCCCGCACCACGAGGGGGGGGTCCAAGAGACCCAGTACTTC.

The DNA of the CDR3 is TGTGCCAGCAGCTTGATAGGCTCTCTTTCGGCCGAAGATACGCAGTATTTT. This sequence encodes CASSLIGSLSAEDTQYF. The chain employs TRBV5-6 and TRBJ2-3; unclear D gene. The length of the CDR3 is 17 residues. V lost 1 base, J lost 5 bases, and 20 bases lay in between. Germline V lookup: CDR1 SGHDT, CDR2 YYEEEE.

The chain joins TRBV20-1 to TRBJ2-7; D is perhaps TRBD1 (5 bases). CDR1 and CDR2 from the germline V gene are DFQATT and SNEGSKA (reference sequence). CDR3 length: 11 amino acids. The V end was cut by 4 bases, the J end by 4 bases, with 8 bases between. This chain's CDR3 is CSATDTYEQYF. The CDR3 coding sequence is TGCAGTGCTACGGACACATACGAGCAGTACTTC.

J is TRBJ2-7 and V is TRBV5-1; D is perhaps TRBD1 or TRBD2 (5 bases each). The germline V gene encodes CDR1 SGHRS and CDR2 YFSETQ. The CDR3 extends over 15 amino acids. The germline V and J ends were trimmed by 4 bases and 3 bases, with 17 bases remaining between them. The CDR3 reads CASSPVGAGIYEQYF. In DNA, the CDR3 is TGCGCCAGCAGCCCGGTAGGGGCCGGGATCTACGAGCAGTACTTC.

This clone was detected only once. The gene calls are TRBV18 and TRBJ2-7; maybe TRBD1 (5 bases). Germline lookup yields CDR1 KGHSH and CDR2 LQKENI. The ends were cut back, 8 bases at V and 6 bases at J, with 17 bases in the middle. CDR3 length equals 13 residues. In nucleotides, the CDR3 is TGTGCCAGCCGCTCAGCCGAAAGGGGCGAGCAGTACTTC. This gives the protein CASRSAERGEQYF.

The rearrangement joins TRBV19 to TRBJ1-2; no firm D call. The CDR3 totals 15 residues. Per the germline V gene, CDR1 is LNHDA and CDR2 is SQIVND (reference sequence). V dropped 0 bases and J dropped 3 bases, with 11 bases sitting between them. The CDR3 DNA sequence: TGTGCCAGTAGTATAGATGAGGGAGAGGACTATGGCTACACCTTC. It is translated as CASSIDEGEDYGYTF. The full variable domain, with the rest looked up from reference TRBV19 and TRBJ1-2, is DGGITQSPKYLFRKEGQNVTLSCEQNLNHDAMYWYRQDPGQGLRLIYYSQIVNDFQKGDIAEGYSVSREKKESFPLTVTSAQKNPTAFYLCASSIDEGEDYGYTFGSGTRLTVV.

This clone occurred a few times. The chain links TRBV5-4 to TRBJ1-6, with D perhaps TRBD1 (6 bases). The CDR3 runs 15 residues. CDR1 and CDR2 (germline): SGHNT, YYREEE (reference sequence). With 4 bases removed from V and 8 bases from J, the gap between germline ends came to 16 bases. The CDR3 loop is CASSLRLGADSPLHF. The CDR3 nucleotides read TGTGCCAGCAGCCTGAGGCTGGGGGCTGATTCACCCCTCCACTTT.

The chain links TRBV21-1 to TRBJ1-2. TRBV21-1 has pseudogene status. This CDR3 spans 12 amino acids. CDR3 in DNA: TGTGCCATCTTCAGGACCCACTATGGCTACACCTTC. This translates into CAIFRTHYGYTF.

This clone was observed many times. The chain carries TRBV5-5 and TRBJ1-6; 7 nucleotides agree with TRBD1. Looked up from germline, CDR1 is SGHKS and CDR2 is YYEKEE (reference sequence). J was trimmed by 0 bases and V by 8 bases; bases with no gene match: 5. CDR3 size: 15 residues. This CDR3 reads CASNRGGSYNSPLHF. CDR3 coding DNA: TGTGCCAGTAACAGGGGAGGCTCCTATAATTCACCCCTCCACTTT.

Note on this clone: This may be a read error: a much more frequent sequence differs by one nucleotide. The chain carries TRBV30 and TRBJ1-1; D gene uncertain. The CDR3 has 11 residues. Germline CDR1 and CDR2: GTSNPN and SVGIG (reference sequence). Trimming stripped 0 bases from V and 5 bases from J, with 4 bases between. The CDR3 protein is CAWSVPTEAFF. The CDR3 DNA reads TGTGCCTGGAGTGTACCGACTGAAGCTTTCTTT.

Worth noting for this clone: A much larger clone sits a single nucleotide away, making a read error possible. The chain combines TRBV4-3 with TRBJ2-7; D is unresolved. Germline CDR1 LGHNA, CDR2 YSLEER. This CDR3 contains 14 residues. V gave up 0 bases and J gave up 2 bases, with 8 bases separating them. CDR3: CASSQDRFPYEQYF. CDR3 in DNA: TGCGCCAGCAGCCAAGACAGGTTCCCCTACGAGCAGTACTTC.

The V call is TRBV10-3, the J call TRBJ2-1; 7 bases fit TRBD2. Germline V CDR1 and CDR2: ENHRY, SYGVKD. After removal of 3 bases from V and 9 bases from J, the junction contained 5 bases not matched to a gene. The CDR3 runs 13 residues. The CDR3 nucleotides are TGTGCCATCAGTGACGGGAGGCCTGGTGAGCAGTTCTTC. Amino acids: CAISDGRPGEQFF.

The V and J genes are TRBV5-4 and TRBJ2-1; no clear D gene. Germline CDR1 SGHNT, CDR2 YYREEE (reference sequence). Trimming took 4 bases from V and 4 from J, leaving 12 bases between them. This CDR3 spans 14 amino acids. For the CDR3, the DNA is TGTGCCAGCAGCCCGGCGGCAGGATACAATGAGCAGTTCTTC. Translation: CASSPAAGYNEQFF.

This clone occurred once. In DNA form, the CDR3 reads TGTGCAAGTCGCTTAGCCGAGCAAGGGGTTAGGTCACCCCTCCACTTT. Translation gives CASRLAEQGVRSPLHF. The chain uses TRBV12-2 and TRBJ1-6; TRBD1, the D gene given by the table, was not confirmed from the DNA. TRBV12-2 is labeled a pseudogene. This CDR3 comprises 16 residues.

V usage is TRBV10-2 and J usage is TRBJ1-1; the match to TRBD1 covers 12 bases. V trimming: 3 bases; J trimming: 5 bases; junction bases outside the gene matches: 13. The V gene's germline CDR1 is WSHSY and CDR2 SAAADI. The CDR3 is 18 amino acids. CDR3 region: CASSDWGQGASKGTEAFF. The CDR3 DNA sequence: TGCGCCAGCAGTGATTGGGGACAGGGGGCGTCTAAAGGGACTGAAGCTTTCTTT.

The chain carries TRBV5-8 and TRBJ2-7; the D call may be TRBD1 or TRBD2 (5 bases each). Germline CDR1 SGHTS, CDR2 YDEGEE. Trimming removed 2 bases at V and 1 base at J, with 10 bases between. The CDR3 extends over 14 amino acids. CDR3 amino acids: CASSFQGRSYEQYF. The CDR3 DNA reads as TGTGCCAGCAGCTTTCAGGGACGATCCTACGAGCAGTACTTC.